This TCR beta chain is from a study of shared clonotypes between healthy human individuals. Study in general: Each donor's CD4 naive and CD4 memory cells filled three plates apiece, CD8 naive two, and CD8 memory one.

Findings and limits, study-wide: Only blood samples were collected, and tissue repertoires likely differ. A few donors showed sharing of around 5.3% of naive CD4 clonotypes.

Assay: immunoSEQ multiplex PCR; the TCRdb copy retains only in-frame clones and omits some. The sample holds hundreds of thousands of clones; around 97% are singletons and the top ten take around 0.06%. Trimming shortened V by 4 bases and J by 0 bases, and 14 bases separated the two germline ends. Germline CDR1 and CDR2: SGHNT and YYREEE (reference sequence). The CDR3 extends over 16 amino acids. Points on this clone: The antigen remains unidentified.

The TCR originated in a woman aged 30 to 39 in good health. The chain uses TRBV5-4 and TRBJ2-1; TRBD2 might be the D (6 bases). Sequences were obtained from naive CD4+ T cells sorted from blood. The subset: CD45RA+ positively selected. CDR3 DNA sequence: TGTGCCAGCAGCGGGCGCGGGGTAAGCTCCTACAATGAGCAGTTCTTC. It translates to CASSGRGVSSYNEQFF.